Below are 29 T cell receptor beta chains sequenced from a single sample in a study of molecular identifiers for immune sequencing clone quantification. MiXCR, run by TCRdb on the PCR reads, gives a single entry per CDR3 protein. The table records a few hundred thousand distinct CDR3 sequences, around 23% of them present only once. The material sequenced was naive CD8+ T cells from blood, with Jurkat cell RNA spiked in. Regarding subset: FACS-sorted CD8+CD4-CCR7+CD45RA+ naive T cells. Receptors were obtained from a human donor in good health. Some libraries in this study had Jurkat cell RNA spiked in.

This chain joins TRBV9 and TRBJ2-7; D unresolved. The CDR3 contains 14 residues. V was shortened by 4 bases and J by 0 bases, with 11 bases between the two germline ends. Germline V gene lookup returns CDR1 SGDLS and CDR2 YYNGEE. CDR3 DNA: TGTGCCAGCAGCCCGATGGGTGCCTCCTACGAGCAGTACTTC. Its protein product is CASSPMGASYEQYF.

This clonotype was seen at least ten times. DNA of the CDR3: TGTGCCAGCAGTTTATCCGGGCAGCCATATGGCTACACCTTC. Translation gives CASSLSGQPYGYTF. The chain employs TRBV12-3 or TRBV12-4 and TRBJ1-2; D remains ambiguous. There are 14 residues in the CDR3. The V gene lost 2 bases and the J gene lost 5 bases, with 12 bases spanning the gap.

V gene TRBV28 combines with J gene TRBJ1-4; D call uncertain. V lost 6 bases to trimming and J lost 0 bases, with 17 bases between them. Germline CDR1 and CDR2: MDHEN and SYDVKM. This CDR3 spans 17 amino acids. The CDR3 reads CASSPPPTIATNEKLFF. The CDR3 DNA is TGTGCCAGCAGCCCCCCTCCGACTATTGCAACTAATGAAAAACTGTTTTTT.

This clonotype was found once. This may arise from a read error, as a much more abundant clone is one base away. The V and J genes are TRBV28 and TRBJ2-2; no clear D gene. The CDR3 spans 16 residues. Germline loops: CDR1 MDHEN, CDR2 SYDVKM. The V gene lost 3 bases and the J gene lost 2 bases, with 13 bases spanning the gap. The CDR3 reads CASSFPPRLNTGELFF. CDR3 sequence (DNA): TGTGCCAGCAGTTTCCCTCCACGACTTAACACCGGGGAGCTGTTTTTT.

About this clonotype itself: This may come from a read error, since a much larger clone is one base off. The rearrangement uses TRBV5-1 and TRBJ1-1; the match to TRBD1 covers 8 bases. CDR1 is SGHRS, CDR2 YFSETQ, per germline. The CDR3 consists of 17 residues. The CDR3 region has the DNA TGCGCCAGCAGCCCAGACAGGGGCCAACTTTTGGGCACTGCAGCTTTCTTT. Amino acids: CASSPDRGQLLGTAAFF.

This clonotype was counted many times. V usage is TRBV29-1 and J usage is TRBJ2-7; TRBD1 is a possible D gene (6 bases). V lost 1 base and J lost 4, with 8 bases in between. Per the germline V gene, CDR1 is SQVTM and CDR2 is ANQGSEA. This CDR3 region has 12 residues. This chain's CDR3 is CSVEAGTYEQYF. DNA for the CDR3: TGCAGCGTTGAAGCAGGGACATACGAGCAGTACTTC.

This clonotype occurred many times. The CDR3 here is CSARLLAAKITDTQYF. Written as DNA, the CDR3 is TGCAGTGCTCGTCTCCTAGCGGCCAAAATCACAGATACGCAGTATTTT. The V and J genes are TRBV20-1 and TRBJ2-3, with 7 positions matching TRBD2. CDR3 length equals 16 residues. Germline trimming cut 5 bases from V and 2 bases from J; bases unmatched to any gene: 13. Germline CDR1 reads DFQATT; CDR2 reads SNEGSKA (reference sequence).

The chain combines TRBV7-6 with TRBJ2-2; D may match TRBD1 or TRBD2 (5 bases each). Germline CDR1 is SGHVS and CDR2 is FNYEAQ. Trimming took 1 base from V and 7 from J, leaving 10 bases between them. CDR3 length: 14 amino acids. CDR3 in amino acids: CASSLGGVGGELFF. CDR3 nucleotide sequence: TGTGCCAGCAGCTTAGGAGGGGTGGGCGGGGAGCTGTTTTTT.

The V call is TRBV27, the J call TRBJ2-3; TRBD2 matches 9 bases. The CDR3 extends over 18 amino acids. V was pared by 7 bases and J by 4 bases, with 18 bases of the junction left unmatched. From germline, CDR1 is MNHEY and CDR2 SMNVEV (reference sequence). The CDR3 here is CASTPGTRGRAVSDTQYF. The CDR3 DNA reads TGTGCCAGCACCCCCGGGACTCGCGGGAGGGCCGTCTCAGATACGCAGTATTTT.

Points on this clonotype: This may arise from a read error, as a much more abundant clone is one base away. This CDR3 is missing its conserved last phenylalanine or tryptophan, likely due to a read error. This rearrangement joins TRBV12-3 or TRBV12-4 to TRBJ2-3; 9 bases map to TRBD2. The CDR3 is 15 residues long. With 4 bases clipped from V and 4 bases from J, the junction kept 6 bases outside the gene matches. The DNA for the CDR3 is TGTGCCAGCAGTTGGGCTAGCGGGACGGCAGATACGCAGTATGTT. Amino acids: CASSWASGTADTQYV.

This clonotype was observed many times. The V gene is TRBV20-1, the J gene TRBJ2-7, with TRBD1 matching over 9 bases. This CDR3 has 14 residues. Per germline, CDR1 DFQATT and CDR2 SNEGSKA (reference sequence). J was trimmed by 4 bases and V by 5 bases; bases with no gene match: 9. As DNA, the CDR3 is TGCAGTGCTCCCCCCGACAGGGGGGGGTACGAGCAGTACTTC. The encoded protein is CSAPPDRGGYEQYF.

This clonotype was observed a few times. The chain joins TRBV10-1 to TRBJ2-5; unclear D gene. The CDR3 consists of 13 residues. The ends were cut back, 3 bases at V and 9 bases at J, with 14 bases in the middle. CDR1 and CDR2 from the germline V gene are WNHNN and SYGVQD (reference sequence). As DNA, the CDR3 is TGCGCCAGCAGTGAATCGCGGCCCGAGGCCCAGTACTTC. It encodes CASSESRPEAQYF.

The chain employs TRBV30 and TRBJ1-1; D gene ambiguous. CDR1 is GTSNPN and CDR2 is SVGIG in the germline V gene (reference sequence). There are 12 residues in the CDR3. Deletions cut 1 base from V and 6 bases from J, with 9 bases between. DNA for the CDR3: TGTGCCTGGAGTGCTAATCTCGCTGAAGCTTTCTTT. Amino acids: CAWSANLAEAFF. Full variable domain (remainder filled in from reference TRBV30 and TRBJ1-1): SQTIHQWPATLVQPVGSPLSLECTVEGTSNPNLYWYRQAAGRGLQLLFYSVGIGQISSEVPQNLSASRPQDRQFILSSKKLLLSDSGFYLCAWSANLAEAFFGQGTRLTVV.

Comments on this clonotype: This could be a read error, since a much larger clone is one nucleotide away. The gene calls are TRBV9 and TRBJ2-7; D not certain. Germline-derived CDR1 and CDR2 are SGDLS and YYNGEE. With 7 bases removed from V and 5 bases from J, the gap between germline ends came to 13 bases. The CDR3 contains 12 residues. CDR3: CASRSEIDEQYF. CDR3 coding DNA: TGTGCCAGCCGCTCCGAGATCGACGAGCAGTACTTC.

The rearrangement joins TRBV2 to TRBJ2-1; perhaps TRBD1 as D (6 bases). The V end was cut by 9 bases, the J end by 0 bases, with 18 bases between. The germline CDR1 and CDR2 sequences are SNHLY and FYNNEI. CDR3 size: 16 residues. The CDR3 bases are TGTGCCAGTCGAATGACAGGAGACCTCTCCTACAATGAGCAGTTCTTC. Translated, it gives CASRMTGDLSYNEQFF.

This clonotype was observed at least ten times. CDR3: CASSSRREGQDTQYF. CDR3 sequence (DNA): TGTGCCAGCAGCTCGAGGCGGGAGGGCCAAGATACGCAGTATTTT. The chain couples TRBV4-2 to TRBJ2-3; TRBD2 agrees at 9 bases. This CDR3 contains 15 residues. Germline V CDR1 and CDR2: LGHNA, YNFKEQ. Trimming at V came to 5 bases and at J to 5 bases, leaving 8 bases not matched to a gene.

This chain links TRBV4-1 with TRBJ2-7; D may be TRBD1 or TRBD2 (5 bases each). The germline V gene encodes CDR1 MGHRA and CDR2 YSYEKL. The V and J ends lost 0 bases and 3 bases respectively, with 15 bases between them. There are 16 residues in the CDR3. CDR3 nucleotide sequence: TGCGCCAGCAGCCAAGACTCGAGGGTCAGGGTCTACGAGCAGTACTTC. As protein: CASSQDSRVRVYEQYF.

This clonotype has ten or more counts. V gene TRBV12-3 or TRBV12-4 combines with J gene TRBJ2-7, with 8 positions matching TRBD1. V was clipped by 6 bases and J by 5 bases; unmatched bases: 6. The CDR3 is 13 residues long. The CDR3 is CASSGGRGHEQYF. CDR3 sequence (DNA): TGTGCCAGCAGCGGAGGCAGGGGGCACGAGCAGTACTTC.

This clonotype was found a few times. The chain joins TRBV5-4 to TRBJ2-7; 11 bases match TRBD2. The CDR3 is 15 amino acids. The J segment lost 4 bases and the V segment lost 2 bases, leaving 5 bases of the junction unmatched. Germline V gene sequence: CDR1 SGHNT, CDR2 YYREEE (reference sequence). The CDR3 loop is CASSFYSGGAYEQYF. CDR3 bases: TGTGCCAGCAGCTTTTATAGCGGGGGGGCTTACGAGCAGTACTTC.

The chain couples TRBV4-2 to TRBJ1-4; D perhaps matches TRBD1 (6 bases). CDR1 is LGHNA and CDR2 is YNFKEQ in the germline V gene. The V gene lost 1 base and the J gene lost 0 bases, with 18 bases spanning the gap. There are 19 residues in the CDR3. The CDR3 sequence is CASSQAPGQTKTTNEKLFF. The CDR3 bases are TGTGCCAGCAGCCAAGCACCCGGACAGACGAAAACAACTAATGAAAAACTGTTTTTT.

In this sample, this clonotype turned up many times. V gene TRBV29-1 combines with J gene TRBJ2-7; tentative D call: TRBD1 (5 bases). The CDR3 totals 15 residues. The V and J ends lost 4 bases and 2 bases respectively, with 18 bases between them. Germline CDR1 is SQVTM and CDR2 is ANQGSEA. The CDR3: CSVVWLDRGAYEQYF. The DNA of the CDR3 is TGCAGCGTTGTGTGGTTAGACAGAGGCGCCTACGAGCAGTACTTC.

This clonotype occurred many times. V is TRBV6-6 and J is TRBJ2-3; 10 nucleotides match TRBD2. The ends lost 2 bases at V and 4 bases at J; junction bases unmatched: 9. Germline CDR1 is MNHNY and CDR2 is SVGAGI (reference sequence). The CDR3 length is 17 residues. The CDR3 DNA follows: TGTGCCAGCAGTTACCCCTTTCTAGCGGGGGATGCAGATACGCAGTATTTT. This gives the protein CASSYPFLAGDADTQYF.

The V call is TRBV11-2, the J call TRBJ2-5; no clear D. This CDR3 is 18 amino acids long. Germline-derived CDR1 and CDR2 are SGHAT and FQNNGV. The V and J ends lost 0 bases and 4 bases respectively, with 21 bases between them. CDR3 protein: CASSLDVLARLGLETQYF. CDR3 DNA: TGTGCCAGCAGCTTAGATGTGTTGGCTAGGCTTGGCCTAGAGACCCAGTACTTC.

Concerning this clonotype itself: Sequence at one end of the junction differs from germline and may be a read error. The chain has TRBV2 and TRBJ2-3; D could derive from TRBD1 or TRBD2 (6 bases each). This CDR3 has 16 amino acids. Germline loops: CDR1 SNHLY, CDR2 FYNNEI. The CDR3 DNA is TGTGCCAGCGGTGATATGGGACAACAGGAGGGGGATACGCAGTATTTT. It specifies CASGDMGQQEGDTQYF.

With respect to this clonotype: Sequence at one end of the junction differs from germline and may be a read error. The V gene is TRBV5-1, the J gene TRBJ2-7; 13 positions match TRBD2. Per germline, CDR1 SGHRS and CDR2 YFSETQ. This CDR3 is 16 amino acids long. CDR3 bases: TGCGCCAGCAGCATATTTGGACTAGCGGGAGTCAACGAGCAGTGCTTC. Amino acids: CASSIFGLAGVNEQCF.

This clonotype has a count of ten or more. The chain uses TRBV4-3 and TRBJ2-3; D unclear. The CDR3 spans 16 residues. From germline, CDR1 is LGHNA and CDR2 YSLEER. Trimming pared 4 bases from V and 6 bases from J, leaving 20 bases between. The CDR3 is CASSPSMGRASDTQYF. CDR3 sequence (DNA): TGCGCCAGCAGCCCGTCTATGGGTAGGGCCTCTGATACGCAGTATTTT.

This clonotype was detected only a few times. This sequence joins TRBV4-3 and TRBJ2-3, with D perhaps matching TRBD1 (6 bases). The CDR3 runs to 16 residues. Trimming pared 0 bases from V and 1 base from J, leaving 11 bases between. The germline CDR1 and CDR2 sequences are LGHNA and YSLEER. CDR3 nucleotides: TGCGCCAGCAGCCAAGAAGGGTGGGGGCGCACAGATACGCAGTATTTT. This sequence encodes CASSQEGWGRTDTQYF.

Note on this clonotype: A read error is possible here, since a much larger clone lies one base away. The chain combines TRBV27 with TRBJ2-5, with D unresolved. Germline loops: CDR1 MNHEY, CDR2 SMNVEV (reference sequence). This CDR3 contains 17 residues. The CDR3 sequence is CAGSSDNSLNNQETQYF. CDR3 DNA: TGTGCCGGCAGTTCCGACAATAGCCTTAATAACCAAGAGACCCAGTACTTC.

This clonotype was seen only a few times. The V call is TRBV12-3 or TRBV12-4, the J call TRBJ1-2; 12 bases align to TRBD1. J was trimmed by 7 bases and V by 6 bases; bases with no gene match: 3. The CDR3 spans 13 residues. The CDR3 DNA is TGTGCCAGCAGCCTGGGACAGGGGGCTGGCTACACCTTC. The encoded protein is CASSLGQGAGYTF.